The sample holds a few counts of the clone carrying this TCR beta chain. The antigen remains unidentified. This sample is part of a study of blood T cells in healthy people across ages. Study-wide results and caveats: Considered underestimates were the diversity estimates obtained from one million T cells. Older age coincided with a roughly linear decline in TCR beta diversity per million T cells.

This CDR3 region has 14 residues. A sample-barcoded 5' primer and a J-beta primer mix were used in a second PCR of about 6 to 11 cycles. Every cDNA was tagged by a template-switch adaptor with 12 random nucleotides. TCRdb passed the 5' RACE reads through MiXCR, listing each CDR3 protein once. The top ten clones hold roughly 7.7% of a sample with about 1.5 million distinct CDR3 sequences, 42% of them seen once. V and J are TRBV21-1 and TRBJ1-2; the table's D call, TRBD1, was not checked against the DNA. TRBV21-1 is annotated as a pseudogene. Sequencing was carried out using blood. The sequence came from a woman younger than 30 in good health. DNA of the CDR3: TGTGCCAGCAGCCTTGACAGGCCCTACTATGGCTACACCTTC. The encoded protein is CASSLDRPYYGYTF.